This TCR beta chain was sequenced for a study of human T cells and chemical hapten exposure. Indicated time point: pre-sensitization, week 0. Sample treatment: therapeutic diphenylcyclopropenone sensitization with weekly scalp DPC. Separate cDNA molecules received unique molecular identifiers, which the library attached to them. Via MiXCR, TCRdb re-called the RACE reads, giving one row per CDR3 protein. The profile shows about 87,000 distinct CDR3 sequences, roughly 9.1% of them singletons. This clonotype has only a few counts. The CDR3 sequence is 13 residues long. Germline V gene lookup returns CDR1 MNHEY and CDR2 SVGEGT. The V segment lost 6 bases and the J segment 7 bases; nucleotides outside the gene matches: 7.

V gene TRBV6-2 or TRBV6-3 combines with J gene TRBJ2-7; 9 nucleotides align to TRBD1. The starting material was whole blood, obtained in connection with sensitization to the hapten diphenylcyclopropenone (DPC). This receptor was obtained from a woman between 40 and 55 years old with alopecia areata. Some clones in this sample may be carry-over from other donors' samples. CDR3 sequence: CASSITGGWEQYF. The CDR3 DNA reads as TGTGCCAGCAGCATCACAGGGGGCTGGGAGCAGTACTTC.